The present TCR beta chain was sequenced within a study of cytomegalovirus exposure and HLA in healthy donors. The wider study: Unique TCRs from HLA-typed donors, roughly 87 million of them, were held in an early data release. When 350 to 500 donors were genotyped, approximately 80% of them were found to fall in the Caucasian-associated ancestry cluster.

Both 60 Vbeta primers and 13 Jbeta primers went into the PCR. Clones were read by immunoSEQ multiplex PCR, and TCRdb kept only the in-frame ones, dropping some. The sample table includes some 130,000 clones. Healthy bone marrow donors made up the cohort. This clonotype was obtained from a man aged 18 to 29 in good health and CMV-seronegative. The sequenced material came from PBMCs.

The CDR3 DNA follows: TGCGCCAGCAGCCAAATGAGGGACAGGGCGACCGGGGAGCTGTTTTTT. The encoded protein is CASSQMRDRATGELFF. The chain employs TRBV4-1 and TRBJ2-2; 9 bases fit TRBD1. Germline V gene lookup returns CDR1 MGHRA and CDR2 YSYEKL. The CDR3 totals 16 residues. V shed 2 bases, J shed 5 bases, and the junction held 6 bases outside the gene matches.